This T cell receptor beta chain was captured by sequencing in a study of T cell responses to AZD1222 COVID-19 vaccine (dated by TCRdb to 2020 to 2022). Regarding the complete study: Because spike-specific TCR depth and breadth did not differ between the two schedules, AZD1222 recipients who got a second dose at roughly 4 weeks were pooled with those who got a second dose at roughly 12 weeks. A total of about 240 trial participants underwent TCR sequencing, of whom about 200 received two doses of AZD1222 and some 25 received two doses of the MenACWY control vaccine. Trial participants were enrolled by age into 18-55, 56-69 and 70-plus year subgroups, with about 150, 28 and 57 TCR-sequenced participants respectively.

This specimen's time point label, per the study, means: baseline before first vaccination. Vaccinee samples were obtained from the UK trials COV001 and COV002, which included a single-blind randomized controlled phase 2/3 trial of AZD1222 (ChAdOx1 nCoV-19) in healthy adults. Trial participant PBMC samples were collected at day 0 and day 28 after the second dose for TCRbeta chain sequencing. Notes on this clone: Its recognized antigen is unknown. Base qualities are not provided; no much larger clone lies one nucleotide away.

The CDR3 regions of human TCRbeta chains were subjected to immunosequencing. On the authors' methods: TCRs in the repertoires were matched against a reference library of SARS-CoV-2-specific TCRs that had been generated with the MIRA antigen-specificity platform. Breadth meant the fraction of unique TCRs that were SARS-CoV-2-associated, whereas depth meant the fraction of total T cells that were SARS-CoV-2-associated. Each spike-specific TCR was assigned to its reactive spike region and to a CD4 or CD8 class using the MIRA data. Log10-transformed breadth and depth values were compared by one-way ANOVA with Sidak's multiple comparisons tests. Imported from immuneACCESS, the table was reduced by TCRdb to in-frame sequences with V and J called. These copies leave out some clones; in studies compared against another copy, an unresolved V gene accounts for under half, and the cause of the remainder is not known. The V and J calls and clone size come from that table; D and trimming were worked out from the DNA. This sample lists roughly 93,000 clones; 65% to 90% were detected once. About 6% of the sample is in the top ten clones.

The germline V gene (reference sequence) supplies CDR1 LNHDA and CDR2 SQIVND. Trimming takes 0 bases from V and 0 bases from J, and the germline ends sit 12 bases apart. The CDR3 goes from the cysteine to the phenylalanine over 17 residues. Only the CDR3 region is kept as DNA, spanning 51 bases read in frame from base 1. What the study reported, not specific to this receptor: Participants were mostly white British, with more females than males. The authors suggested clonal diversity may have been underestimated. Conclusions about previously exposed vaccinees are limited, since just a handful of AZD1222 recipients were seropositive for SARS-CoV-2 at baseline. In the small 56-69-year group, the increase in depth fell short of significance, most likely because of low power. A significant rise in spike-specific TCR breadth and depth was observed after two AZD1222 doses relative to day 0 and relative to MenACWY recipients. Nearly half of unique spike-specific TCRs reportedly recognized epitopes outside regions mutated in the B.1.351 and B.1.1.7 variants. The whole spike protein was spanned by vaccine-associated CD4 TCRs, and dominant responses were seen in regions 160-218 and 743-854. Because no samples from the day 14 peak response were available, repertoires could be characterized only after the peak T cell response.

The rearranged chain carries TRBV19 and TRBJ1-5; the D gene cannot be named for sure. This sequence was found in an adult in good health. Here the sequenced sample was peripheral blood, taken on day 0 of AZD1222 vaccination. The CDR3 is CASSIDGRLSSNQPQHF. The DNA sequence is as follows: TGTGCCAGTAGTATAGACGGCCGGCTCTCTAGCAATCAGCCCCAGCATTTT.